These T cell receptor beta chains were read from a single sample in a study of beta chain features in type 1 diabetes. Sequenced by immunoSEQ multiplex PCR; TCRdb stores in-frame clones only, minus some. The data contain a few hundred thousand clones, 15% to 20% of them singletons. The specimen was naive CD4+ T cells from blood. These receptors all stem from a woman between 18 and 30 years old in good health. CDR3s include the opening cysteine and the closing phenylalanine or tryptophan. D genes are given only for firm matches. Size values are once, few and many counts, or a class for expanded clones, and some rows have none.

J	V	size	D	CDR3	DNA
TRBJ2-4	TRBV6-5	few	TRBD1	CASSSGTGASKNIQYF	TGTGCCAGCAGTTCAGGGACAGGGGCATCCAAAAACATTCAGTACTTC
TRBJ1-1	TRBV7-2	few	TRBD1	CASSADRGNTEAFF	TGTGCCAGCAGCGCCGACAGGGGGAACACTGAAGCTTTCTTT
TRBJ1-1	TRBV7-3	.	.	CASSRQLYTEAFF	TGTGCCAGCAGCCGCCAGTTGTACACTGAAGCTTTCTTT
TRBJ2-7	TRBV19	.	.	CASSMGRPYEQYF	TGTGCCAGTAGTATGGGCAGACCCTACGAGCAGTACTTC
TRBJ2-5	TRBV7-9	few	TRBD2	CASSLYAGVETQYF	TGTGCCAGCAGCTTATACGCGGGAGTGGAGACCCAGTACTTC
TRBJ2-7	TRBV2	.	.	CASKESGPYEQYF	TGTGCCAGCAAGGAGTCAGGGCCCTACGAGCAGTACTTC
TRBJ1-1	TRBV27	few	.	CASSSPSRQNTEAFF	TGTGCCAGCAGTTCCCCCAGTCGTCAGAACACTGAAGCTTTCTTT
TRBJ2-5	TRBV29-1	.	TRBD2	CSVDNILKLGLAGWKTQYF	TGCAGCGTTGACAATATTCTGAAGCTGGGACTAGCGGGATGGAAGACCCAGTACTTC
TRBJ1-3	TRBV7-8	few	TRBD1	CASSSQGAQNTIYF	TGTGCCAGCAGCTCACAGGGGGCGCAGAACACCATATATTTT
TRBJ2-2	TRBV7-8	few	.	CASSHPAGETGELFF	TGTGCCAGCAGCCACCCGGCGGGTGAAACCGGGGAGCTGTTTTTT
TRBJ1-5	TRBV30	.	.	CAWSVSQNQPQHF	TGTGCCTGGAGTGTATCCCAAAATCAGCCCCAGCATTTT
TRBJ1-6	TRBV5-4	.	TRBD1	CASSSATGVYNSPLHF	TGTGCCAGCAGCTCAGCGACAGGGGTCTATAATTCACCCCTCCACTTT
TRBJ2-7	TRBV7-2	.	.	CASSFGWAGPYEQYF	TGTGCCAGCAGCTTTGGTTGGGCAGGTCCCTACGAGCAGTACTTC
TRBJ2-5	TRBV6-5	.	TRBD2	CASSYGLAEQETQYF	TGTGCCAGCAGTTACGGACTAGCGGAACAAGAGACCCAGTACTTC
TRBJ1-2	TRBV2	few	TRBD1	CASSLRDRDGYTF	TGTGCCAGCAGTCTCCGGGACAGGGATGGCTACACCTTC
TRBJ2-1	TRBV9	.	.	CASTLAPGSYNEQFF	TGTGCCAGCACCCTCGCGCCAGGCTCCTACAATGAGCAGTTCTTC
TRBJ1-2	TRBV4-1	.	TRBD1	CASSQVAGGIYGYTF	TGCGCCAGCAGCCAAGTGGCAGGGGGGATCTATGGCTACACCTTC
TRBJ1-1	TRBV18	.	.	CASSQAGGTEAFF	TGTGCCAGCTCCCAGGCCGGTGGCACTGAAGCTTTCTTT
TRBJ1-2	TRBV30	few	.	CAWSPGGGYTF	TGTGCCTGGAGTCCGGGTGGCGGCTACACCTTC
TRBJ2-2	TRBV5-1	few	TRBD2	CASSPGTSATGGELFF	TGCGCCAGCAGCCCTGGGACTAGCGCCACCGGTGGGGAGCTGTTTTTT
TRBJ1-6	TRBV5-1	once	.	CASSQLQGYNSPLHF	TGCGCCAGCAGCCAACTACAGGGCTATAATTCACCCCTCCACTTT
TRBJ2-1	TRBV15	few	.	CATSREPGNEQFF	TGTGCCACCAGCAGAGAACCGGGGAATGAGCAGTTCTTC
TRBJ2-5	TRBV7-9	.	TRBD2	CASSPRDYETQYF	TGTGCCAGCAGCCCGCGGGACTACGAGACCCAGTACTTC
TRBJ2-7	TRBV27	few	.	CASASRPGQVEQYF	TGTGCCAGCGCGTCGCGCCCGGGACAAGTAGAGCAGTACTTC
TRBJ2-3	TRBV6-5	once	TRBD2	CASSTRGGDTQYF	TGTGCCAGCAGTACCCGGGGGGGAGATACGCAGTATTTT
TRBJ2-1	TRBV12-5	few	TRBD2	CASRWEGDLRYNEQFF	TGTGCTTCTAGATGGGAGGGCGACCTCCGATACAATGAGCAGTTCTTC
TRBJ1-4	TRBV30	.	TRBD1	CAWEDQGEEKLFF	TGTGCCTGGGAAGACCAGGGGGAAGAAAAACTGTTTTTT
TRBJ2-1	TRBV30	.	.	CAWSVLNNEQFF	TGTGCCTGGAGTGTGTTAAACAATGAGCAGTTCTTC
TRBJ2-5	TRBV7-2	.	.	CASSLRGGAQETQYF	TGTGCCAGCAGCTTAAGAGGGGGGGCCCAAGAGACCCAGTACTTC